Listed below are T cell receptor beta chains from one sample, sequenced in a study of cytomegalovirus exposure and HLA in healthy donors. Assay: immunoSEQ multiplex PCR; the TCRdb copy retains only in-frame clones and omits some. This sample has 150,000 to 200,000 clones; about 63% occur once, and the top ten carry approximately 2.8%. What was sequenced was PBMCs. The receptor source for this set is a woman aged 40 to 49 in good health and CMV-seropositive. CDR3s include the opening cysteine and the closing phenylalanine or tryptophan. A D gene is named only where the DNA matches it firmly. Clone size is given for some rows only: seen once, a few or many times, or a class if the clone is expanded.

J	V	D	size	DNA	CDR3
TRBJ2-3	TRBV7-6	TRBD2	once	TGTGCCAGCAGCGCCAGGACTAGCGGGAGAGCAGGGGATACGCAGTATTTT	CASSARTSGRAGDTQYF
TRBJ1-1	TRBV7-8	-	-	TGTGCCAGCAGCTTGGGACACAACACTGAAGCTTTCTTT	CASSLGHNTEAFF
TRBJ2-7	TRBV28	TRBD2	few	TGTGCCAGCAGTCCCTTTGGGGTGGGAGGGCACAACGAGCAGTACTTC	CASSPFGVGGHNEQYF
TRBJ2-3	TRBV7-9	TRBD2	-	TGTGCCAGCAGCCGAGGGCGGGGGGCGGATACGCAGTATTTT	CASSRGRGADTQYF
TRBJ2-3	TRBV7-8	TRBD2	-	TGTGCCAGCAGCTTAGAAGCTAGCGGGGGCACAGATACGCAGTATTTT	CASSLEASGGTDTQYF
TRBJ1-1	TRBV5-1	-	-	TGCGCCAGCAGCTGGGGGGTGAACACTGAAGCTTTCTTT	CASSWGVNTEAFF
TRBJ2-7	TRBV10-3	TRBD2	few	TGTGCCATCAGGGGAAGACTAGCGGGGGCTGGGGAGCAGTACTTC	CAIRGRLAGAGEQYF
TRBJ2-3	TRBV5-4	TRBD2	-	TGTGCCAGCAGCTTGGTACTAGCGAGCACAGATACGCAGTATTTT	CASSLVLASTDTQYF
TRBJ2-7	TRBV19	-	-	TGTGCCAGTAGTCCAGGATCCTTCGGAGAGCAGTACTTC	CASSPGSFGEQYF
TRBJ1-4	TRBV6-5	-	-	TGTGCCAGCAGTCTCCAGGGGGAAAAACTGTTTTTT	CASSLQGEKLFF
TRBJ2-5	TRBV5-4	-	-	TGTGCCAGCAGCTTGGGGAACCCGAGGGACCAAGAGACCCAGTACTTC	CASSLGNPRDQETQYF
TRBJ2-7	TRBV10-3	TRBD1	-	TGTGCCATCAGTGAGTCTGCGCCCGGGACAGGGGTGTCCTACGAGCAGTACTTC	CAISESAPGTGVSYEQYF
TRBJ1-6	TRBV10-3	TRBD1	-	TGTGCCATCAGTGAGGGATGGACAGGGGTCGGTTCACCCCTCCACTTT	CAISEGWTGVGSPLHF
TRBJ2-3	TRBV7-2	TRBD1	-	TGTGCCAGCAGACGGACAGGGGGTTCCACAGATACGCAGTATTTT	CASRRTGGSTDTQYF
TRBJ1-4	TRBV4-3	TRBD1	-	TGCGCCAGCAGCCACTGGGACAGGAAGGAAAAACTGTTTTTT	CASSHWDRKEKLFF
TRBJ2-7	TRBV7-9	-	-	TGTGCCATCCTGGGGGGGGGCCCCTACGAGCAGTACTTC	CAILGGGPYEQYF
TRBJ2-7	TRBV9	-	-	TGTGCCAGCAGCGGTCTAGCGACGCCCTACGAGCAGTACTTC	CASSGLATPYEQYF
TRBJ2-7	TRBV7-3	TRBD2	-	TGTGCCAGCAGCACCGGGACTATCCCTGAGGAGCAGTACTTC	CASSTGTIPEEQYF
TRBJ2-7	TRBV7-9	-	-	TGTGCCAGCAGCCCTCTGGGCGGGGCAACCTCCTACGAGCAGTACTTC	CASSPLGGATSYEQYF
TRBJ2-2	TRBV28	-	-	TGTGCCAGCTTTTCGGAGGGGGCCACCGGGGAGCTGTTTTTT	CASFSEGATGELFF
TRBJ2-1	TRBV7-8	TRBD1	-	TGTGCCAGCAGCACCCGGACAGGGGCGTTCTTC	CASSTRTGAFF
TRBJ2-6	TRBV18	-	-	TGTGCCAGCTCACCCGTTCAGGTTACCTCTGGGGCCAACGTCCTGACTTTC	CASSPVQVTSGANVLTF
TRBJ2-1	TRBV27	TRBD2	-	TGTGCCAGCAGTTTAGGGAGACTAGCGGGAGAAAATGAGCAGTTCTTC	CASSLGRLAGENEQFF
TRBJ2-2	TRBV28	-	few	TGTGCCAGCAGCTCCACAGGGGGGGAGGCCGGGGAGCTGTTTTTT	CASSSTGGEAGELFF
TRBJ2-7	TRBV12-2	-	-	TGTGCAAGTCGCCATGACAGTGAAAGCTCCTACGAGCAGTACTTC	CASRHDSESSYEQYF
TRBJ1-2	TRBV25-1	-	-	TGTGCCCGATCGGGACATCTCTATGGCTACACCTTC	CARSGHLYGYTF
TRBJ1-3	TRBV9	-	-	TGTGCCAGCAGCGTATTTGGAGCAGCCTCTGGAAACACCATATATTTT	CASSVFGAASGNTIYF
TRBJ2-7	TRBV7-9	TRBD2	-	TGTGCCAGCAGCTTAATTCCCCAGCGGGGGAGAACCTACGAGCAGTACTTC	CASSLIPQRGRTYEQYF
TRBJ1-4	TRBV6-5	TRBD1	-	TGTGCCAGCAGTTACCGGACAGGGGCGGAAAAACTGTTTTTT	CASSYRTGAEKLFF
TRBJ1-2	TRBV29-1	-	-	TGCAGCGTTGTAGCGAACTATGGCTACACCTTC	CSVVANYGYTF
TRBJ1-1	TRBV15	-	-	TGTGCCACCAGCAGAACCCCACGGGATGGGGCTTTCTTT	CATSRTPRDGAFF
TRBJ2-5	TRBV28	TRBD1	-	TGTGCCAGCAGTCCCGGTCGGGACAGCCGTTACGGGCAAGAGACCCAGTACTTC	CASSPGRDSRYGQETQYF
TRBJ2-1	TRBV19	TRBD1	few	TGTGCCAGTAGTATAAGAGGGACAGGGGAGCAGCTCTTC	CASSIRGTGEQLF
TRBJ2-7	TRBV2	TRBD1	-	TGTGCCAGCAGTACAAACCGGGACAGGGCGTCCTCTGCCCTGATCTACGAGCAGTACTTC	CASSTNRDRASSALIYEQYF
TRBJ2-1	TRBV28	-	-	TGTGCCAGCAGTACAGGGATAACCTACAATGAGCAGTTCTTC	CASSTGITYNEQFF
TRBJ2-5	TRBV19	TRBD1	-	TGTGCCAGTAGTGGACAGGGGAAAGAGACCCAGTACTTC	CASSGQGKETQYF
TRBJ2-2	TRBV7-9	TRBD1	-	TGTGCCAGCAGCCCTCGGACAGGGAACGGGGAGCTGTTTTTT	CASSPRTGNGELFF
TRBJ1-5	TRBV7-9	-	few	TGTGCCAGCAGCTTACCAGGTCAGCCCCAGAATTTT	CASSLPGQPQNF
TRBJ2-5	TRBV18	TRBD1	-	TGTGCCAGCTCACGGTCCGGACAGGTAGAGACCCAGTACTTC	CASSRSGQVETQYF
TRBJ1-1	TRBV6-5	-	-	TGTGCCAGCAGCCCTTACCCCCATAGCCTCACTGAAGCTTTCTTT	CASSPYPHSLTEAFF
TRBJ1-5	TRBV7-6	-	-	TGTGCCAGCAGCCTGACGTCAGGGGTAGTCAATCAGCCCCAGCATTTT	CASSLTSGVVNQPQHF
TRBJ1-2	TRBV7-2	-	-	TGTGCCAGCAGCGCCGGGATAAACTATGGCTACACCTTC	CASSAGINYGYTF
TRBJ2-2	TRBV28	TRBD1	once	TGTGCCAGCAGTCCTGGACAGGGAGACACCGGGGAGCTGTTTTTT	CASSPGQGDTGELFF
TRBJ2-7	TRBV21-1	-	-	TGTGCCAGCAGCAAGCGAATCCCCCAGGGGAAGGTCTACGAGCAGTACTTC	CASSKRIPQGKVYEQYF
TRBJ2-1	TRBV7-6	-	-	TGTGCCAGCAGCTTAACAGGGTACAATGAGCAGTTCTTC	CASSLTGYNEQFF
TRBJ2-5	TRBV7-9	TRBD2	-	TGTGCCAGCAGCTTAGCGCTAGCGGGATGGGAGCAGTACTTC	CASSLALAGWEQYF